This paragraph reports one TCR beta chain. Antigen specificity is unknown. Profiled with immunoSEQ multiplex PCR; TCRdb holds only in-frame clones, not every one. The data show roughly 1,500,000 clones, with 98% seen just once and approximately 0.45% held by the top ten. This specimen comes from a study of shared clonotypes between healthy human individuals. Whole-study results and caveats: Despite large depth, rarefaction showed incomplete sorted-subset sequencing. Non-shared clonotypes showed lower generation probabilities than clonotypes common to all four donors.

The sequence derives from a man aged 30-40 years in good health. The material sequenced was naive CD4+ T cells sorted from blood. Subset given: CD45RA+ positively selected.

The CDR3 DNA reads TGTGCCACAAAGGCGGGACAGTCTGGCTACACCTTC. Translated, it gives CATKAGQSGYTF. The chain uses TRBV27 and TRBJ1-2; 7 bases are a match to TRBD1. Germline V CDR1 and CDR2: MNHEY, SMNVEV (reference sequence). The CDR3 is made up of 12 amino acids. The ends lost 10 bases at V and 7 bases at J; junction bases unmatched: 9.